What follows are 11 T cell receptor beta chains derived from one specimen sequenced in a study of vaccination and CD4 T cells after COVID-19. The Oncomine TCR Beta short-read assay generated sequence data from the DNA of cultured CD4+ T cells. Each CDR3 protein gets one entry after TCRdb re-called the PCR reads with MiXCR. The table has about 14,000 distinct CDR3 sequences, about three fifths seen once. The treatment: approximately nine-day PBMC culture with coronavirus spike peptide pools or control peptides (ViraFEST assay). These TCRs are of unknown antigen specificity. The specimen sequenced was CD4+ T cells from blood, cultured in vitro. These receptors all stem from a human donor who had recovered from COVID-19.

The rearrangement joins TRBV9 to TRBJ2-3; D remains ambiguous. V dropped 4 bases and J dropped 6 bases, with 9 bases sitting between them. Germline lookup yields CDR1 SGDLS and CDR2 YYNGEE. This CDR3 region has 12 residues. CDR3 DNA sequence: TGTGCCAGCAGCTCACAGACTGATACGCAGTATTTT. It specifies CASSSQTDTQYF.

The chain carries TRBV27 and TRBJ2-3; D gene uncertain. Germline V gives CDR1 MNHEY, CDR2 SMNVEV (reference sequence). With 1 base removed from V and 0 bases from J, the gap between germline ends came to 2 bases. The CDR3 consists of 13 residues. The CDR3 reads CASSLLSTDTQYF. DNA of the CDR3: TGTGCCAGCAGTTTATTAAGCACAGATACGCAGTATTTT.

The rearrangement joins TRBV6-1 to TRBJ2-1, with D uncertain. This CDR3 has 12 amino acids. The V gene lost 5 bases and the J gene lost 12 bases, with 14 bases spanning the gap. CDR1 and CDR2 (germline): MNHNS, SASEGT. CDR3 loop: CASSQTGIAQFF. The DNA of the CDR3 is TGTGCCAGCAGTCAGACTGGAATCGCGCAGTTCTTC.

This clonotype has only one observation. The chain is built from TRBV9 and TRBJ2-1; D is uncertain. The CDR3 loop spans 15 amino acids. The V gene's germline CDR1 is SGDLS and CDR2 YYNGEE. With 0 bases removed from V and 4 bases from J, the gap between germline ends came to 11 bases. CDR3 amino acids: CASSVGAREYNEQFF. In DNA, the CDR3 is TGTGCCAGCAGCGTAGGGGCTAGAGAATACAATGAGCAGTTCTTC.

The chain couples TRBV20-1 to TRBJ2-7; the D call may be TRBD1 or TRBD2 (5 bases each). Between the trimmed V and J ends, which lost 3 bases and 4 bases, there was a span of 22 bases. The CDR3 is made up of 16 amino acids. Per germline, CDR1 DFQATT and CDR2 SNEGSKA (reference sequence). The CDR3 nucleotides are TGCAGTGCTAGGAGGGCCGACGTCGGGGCTAAGTACGAGCAGTACTTC. Protein product: CSARRADVGAKYEQYF.

This clonotype was seen just once. The chain carries TRBV28 and TRBJ2-5, with D hard to call. CDR1 and CDR2 (germline): MDHEN, SYDVKM. The germline V and J ends were trimmed by 6 bases and 7 bases, with 12 bases remaining between them. The CDR3 consists of 12 residues. The CDR3 region has the DNA TGTGCCAGCAGATCCCTTTTTTTGACCCAGTACTTC. Its protein product is CASRSLFLTQYF.

This clonotype was seen a few times. The rearrangement uses TRBV7-2 and TRBJ1-4; 7 positions match TRBD1. Germline CDR1 SGHTA, CDR2 FQGNSA. V gave up 5 bases and J gave up 7 bases; unmatched junction bases: 4. This CDR3 is 13 amino acids long. The CDR3 here is CASSSNRGEKLFF. CDR3 nucleotides: TGTGCCAGCAGCAGCAACAGGGGTGAAAAACTGTTTTTT.

The rearrangement uses TRBV20-1 and TRBJ2-7, with 9 nucleotides matching TRBD2. Looked up from germline, CDR1 is DFQATT and CDR2 is SNEGSKA (reference sequence). The J segment lost 2 bases and the V segment lost 4 bases, leaving 6 bases of the junction unmatched. The CDR3 is 14 amino acids. The CDR3 protein is CSAIGTSSTYEQYF. The CDR3 DNA sequence: TGCAGTGCTATCGGGACTAGCTCCACCTACGAGCAGTACTTC.

The sample holds a few counts of this clonotype. J is TRBJ1-6 and V is TRBV30; D not resolved. Germline lookup yields CDR1 GTSNPN and CDR2 SVGIG (reference sequence). Deletions cut 3 bases from V and 8 bases from J, with 8 bases between. CDR3 length: 12 residues. This CDR3 reads CAWRERDSPLHF. The CDR3 DNA is TGTGCCTGGAGGGAAAGAGATTCACCCCTCCACTTT.

The table lists this clonotype with a count of one. The chain couples TRBV7-2 to TRBJ2-4, with D maybe TRBD1 (6 bases). The CDR3 runs to 13 residues. Germline values: CDR1 SGHTA, CDR2 FQGNSA. V lost 4 bases and J 6 bases, leaving 10 bases between the germline ends. This CDR3 is CASSSQGLNIQYF. The CDR3 coding sequence is TGTGCCAGCAGCTCACAGGGTTTAAACATTCAGTACTTC.

The J gene is TRBJ2-5, the V gene TRBV6-2 or TRBV6-3; D is uncertain. V lost 6 bases to trimming and J lost 5 bases, with 19 bases between them. The CDR3 loop spans 15 amino acids. Germline CDR1 is MNHEY and CDR2 is SVGEGT. The CDR3 reads CASRPFGGIGETQYF. The CDR3, as DNA: TGTGCCAGCAGGCCCTTCGGTGGGATAGGGGAGACCCAGTACTTC.